In this sample, the clone carrying this T cell receptor (beta chain) turned up a few times. Its antigen is as yet unknown. This record comes from a study of T cell repertoires in cytomegalovirus infection. Study findings and constraints: The cumulative frequency of public TCR beta families distinguished individuals who carried CMV together with the relevant HLA.

This CDR3 spans 16 amino acids. Germline-derived CDR1 and CDR2 are MNHNY and SVGAGI (reference sequence). J gave up 2 bases and V 0 bases, and 5 bases lay outside the gene matches. One entry per CDR3 protein results from TCRdb running MiXCR on the reads. The data contain about 770,000 distinct CDR3 sequences, almost 30% of them singletons. The V gene is TRBV6-6, the J gene TRBJ2-3; 7 bases fit TRBD2. The source was cultured CD8+ T cells from PBMCs, collected from culture after CMV antigen stimulation. The sequence was collected from a human donor in good health (CMV status not recorded). Some clones in this sample may be carry-over from other donors' samples. The CDR3 protein is CASSYSGGSPTDTQYF. The DNA for the CDR3 is TGTGCCAGCAGTTACTCGGGGGGGAGCCCCACAGATACGCAGTATTTT.